This T cell receptor beta chain was captured in a study of CD8+ T cells in alopecia areata. Extraction and reverse transcription of RNA yielded cDNA as the sequencing template. Sequencing was performed with immunoSEQ multiplex PCR; in TCRdb, only in-frame clones are kept and a portion is missing. The sample records about 82,000 clones, roughly 51% being singletons. The germline gives CDR1 MNHEY, CDR2 SVGAGI. After removal of 4 bases from V and 8 bases from J, the junction contained 2 bases not matched to a gene. The CDR3 runs to 13 residues. The chain employs TRBV6-5 and TRBJ2-1; 10 bases align to TRBD1. Sequenced sample: NKG2D-high CD8+ T cells sorted from blood. This sequence originates from a human donor with alopecia areata. CDR3 bases: TGTGCCAGCAGTTGGACAGGGGGGTATGAGCAGTTCTTC. Amino acids: CASSWTGGYEQFF.